The 29 T cell receptor beta chains reported below all come from one sample, sequenced in a study of human CD8 memory T cell subsets. The authors made TCR beta libraries using UMI-labeled 5' RACE. TCRdb reprocessed the 5' RACE reads, with one entry per CDR3 protein and no DNA. The sample has roughly 5,000 distinct CDR3 sequences. Sequenced material: CD8+ T cells from PBMCs. The receptors shown here come from a human donor in good health.

The V call is TRBV3-1, the J call TRBJ2-3. There are 13 residues in the CDR3. The V gene's germline CDR1 is LGHDT and CDR2 YNNKEL (reference sequence). The CDR3 protein is CASTPAGRDTQYF.

The V gene is TRBV20-1, the J gene TRBJ2-7; TCRdb calls TRBD2, which cannot be checked without DNA. The length of the CDR3 is 16 residues. The germline CDR1 and CDR2 sequences are DFQATT and SNEGSKA (reference sequence). CDR3 loop: CSASRSGGASRHEQYF.

This rearrangement joins TRBV2 to TRBJ2-7. Germline lookup yields CDR1 SNHLY and CDR2 FYNNEI. The CDR3 is made up of 16 amino acids. This chain's CDR3 is CASSESLAGGLYEQYF.

The chain recombines TRBV19 with TRBJ2-2; there is no DNA to check the TCRdb D call of TRBD1. Germline CDR1 is LNHDA and CDR2 is SQIVND (reference sequence). The CDR3 consists of 16 residues. The CDR3 spells CASSPGTGENTGELFF.

V is TRBV7-3 and J is TRBJ2-3; without DNA, the TCRdb call of TRBD2 cannot be checked. The CDR3 spans 15 residues. Germline loops: CDR1 SGHTA, CDR2 FQGTGA. CDR3 loop: CASSPASGSADTQYF.

This chain links TRBV28 with TRBJ2-2. CDR1 and CDR2 (germline): MDHEN, SYDVKM. This CDR3 has 14 residues. CDR3 in amino acids: CASSLRPNTGELFF.

The V call is TRBV5-1, the J call TRBJ2-1; TCRdb proposes TRBD1, but this gene call is untestable without DNA. The CDR3 is made up of 17 amino acids. Germline CDR1 and CDR2: SGHRS and YFSETQ. Here the CDR3 reads CASSFLQQGSSYNEQFF.

The chain employs TRBV27 and TRBJ2-1; TCRdb names TRBD1, which stays unverified in the absence of DNA. This CDR3 spans 16 amino acids. The germline V gene has CDR1 MNHEY and CDR2 SMNVEV (reference sequence). The CDR3 is CASSLRNGRGINEQFF.

Its frequency marks this clonotype as medium-sized. The chain carries TRBV7-8 and TRBJ2-7; TCRdb indicates TRBD1, and absent DNA this call remains unverified. Germline CDR1 and CDR2: SGHVS and FQNEAQ. The CDR3 has 14 residues. The chain's CDR3 is CASSSEGASGEQYF.

The gene calls are TRBV20-1 and TRBJ2-1; TCRdb reports TRBD2, a call that lacks DNA to check it against. The V gene's germline CDR1 is DFQATT and CDR2 SNEGSKA (reference sequence). This CDR3 spans 15 amino acids. CDR3 in amino acids: CSARASSGVYNEQFF.

This clonotype counts as medium-sized (0.01 to 0.1%) by frequency. V is TRBV6-5 and J is TRBJ1-1; the D call of TRBD1 rests on TCRdb alone, since no DNA is present to check it. The V gene's germline CDR1 is MNHEY and CDR2 SVGAGI. The CDR3 sequence is 16 residues long. The CDR3 loop reads CASTYLGTGLNTEAFF.

V is TRBV4-2 and J is TRBJ2-7. CDR3 length: 14 residues. The germline gives CDR1 LGHNA, CDR2 YNFKEQ. The CDR3 spells CASSQEKETYEQYF.

This rearrangement joins TRBV10-3 to TRBJ1-3. Per germline, CDR1 ENHRY and CDR2 SYGVKD. The CDR3 sequence is 15 residues long. The CDR3 loop reads CAISPGQGTGNTIYF.

Its frequency marks this clonotype as medium-sized. V usage is TRBV29-1 and J usage is TRBJ2-2; TCRdb lists TRBD1, though no DNA is available to test this call. The CDR3 consists of 15 residues. Germline CDR1 and CDR2: SQVTM and ANQGSEA. The CDR3 here is CSVAPTGGGTGELFF.

The chain couples TRBV6-6 to TRBJ1-5; absent DNA, TCRdb's TRBD1 call cannot be checked. The CDR3 spans 14 residues. Germline CDR1 reads MNHNY; CDR2 reads SVGAGI (reference sequence). This chain's CDR3 is CASSPGLRNQPQHF.

The gene calls are TRBV7-6 and TRBJ1-3; the D gene TCRdb calls, TRBD1, cannot be checked with no DNA. This CDR3 has 18 amino acids. CDR1 SGHVS and CDR2 FNYEAQ come from the germline V gene. The chain's CDR3 is CASSQGTVVTSSGNTIYF.

The chain recombines TRBV9 with TRBJ2-7; TCRdb selects TRBD1, and the lack of DNA leaves this call unchecked. Germline-derived CDR1 and CDR2 are SGDLS and YYNGEE. CDR3 length: 14 amino acids. This CDR3 is CASSPPGSSYEQYF.

The genes are TRBV4-1 and TRBJ2-7. The germline gives CDR1 MGHRA, CDR2 YSYEKL. This CDR3 comprises 14 residues. This CDR3 reads CASSQEFAGSEQYF.

The V gene is TRBV9, the J gene TRBJ2-7. The CDR3 spans 12 residues. Germline lookup yields CDR1 SGDLS and CDR2 YYNGEE. This CDR3 reads CASRGDSYEQYF.

The J gene is TRBJ2-1, the V gene TRBV6-5; TCRdb's D call of TRBD1 is untestable without DNA. This CDR3 is built from 15 residues. Per the germline V gene, CDR1 is MNHEY and CDR2 is SVGAGI. This chain's CDR3 is CASSYVPGGVDEQFF.

Its frequency marks this clonotype as medium-sized. This chain uses TRBV28 with TRBJ2-7; absent DNA, TCRdb's TRBD2 call cannot be checked. The CDR3 totals 15 residues. CDR1 and CDR2 (germline): MDHEN, SYDVKM. The CDR3: CASSLWVGAAGEQYF.

This chain connects TRBV3-1 to TRBJ2-3; TCRdb outputs TRBD2, but without DNA this stays unchecked. This CDR3 has 19 residues. Germline CDR1 is LGHDT and CDR2 is YNNKEL (reference sequence). The CDR3 region is CASSQDRLAGQTSTDTQYF.

The gene calls are TRBV9 and TRBJ2-7. CDR3 length: 15 residues. The V gene's germline CDR1 is SGDLS and CDR2 YYNGEE. The CDR3 spells CASSGQAEDLYEQYF.

This chain links TRBV3-1 with TRBJ1-2. The CDR3 extends over 15 amino acids. The V gene's germline CDR1 is LGHDT and CDR2 YNNKEL (reference sequence). CDR3: CASSRTGGRGYGYTF.

This clonotype counts as medium-sized (0.01 to 0.1%) by frequency. The V call is TRBV12-3 or TRBV12-4, the J call TRBJ1-4. The CDR3 loop spans 15 amino acids. Here the CDR3 reads CASSPQAATNEKLFF.

CDR3 sequence: CASSLEGPLEQYF. The chain is built from TRBV5-1 and TRBJ2-7. Germline assignment: CDR1 SGHRS and CDR2 YFSETQ. The CDR3 extends over 13 amino acids.

This chain links TRBV14 with TRBJ1-3; the TCRdb D gene call, TRBD1, has no DNA to confirm it. CDR3 length: 16 residues. The germline V gene encodes CDR1 SGHDN and CDR2 FVKESK. The CDR3: CASSLRDSDSGNTIYF.

The V gene is TRBV11-3, the J gene TRBJ2-7; the TRBD2 assignment by TCRdb is unverifiable without DNA. Germline CDR1 and CDR2: SGHNT and YENEEA. The length of the CDR3 is 12 residues. The chain's CDR3 is CASSWGGYEQYF.

J is TRBJ1-1 and V is TRBV15. CDR3 length: 14 amino acids. The germline gives CDR1 LNHNV, CDR2 YYDKDF (reference sequence). The CDR3 is CATVERPVSTEAFF.